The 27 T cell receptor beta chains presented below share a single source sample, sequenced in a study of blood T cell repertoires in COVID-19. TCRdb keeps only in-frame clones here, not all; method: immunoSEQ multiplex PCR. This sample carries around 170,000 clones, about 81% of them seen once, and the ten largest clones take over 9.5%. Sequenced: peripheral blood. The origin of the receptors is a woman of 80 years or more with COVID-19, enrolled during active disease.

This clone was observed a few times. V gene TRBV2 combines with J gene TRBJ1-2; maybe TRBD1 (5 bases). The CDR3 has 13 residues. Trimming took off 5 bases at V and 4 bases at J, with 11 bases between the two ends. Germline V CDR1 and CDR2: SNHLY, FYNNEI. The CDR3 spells CASSTGGAYGYTF. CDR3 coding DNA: TGTGCCAGCAGTACAGGAGGGGCCTATGGCTACACCTTC.

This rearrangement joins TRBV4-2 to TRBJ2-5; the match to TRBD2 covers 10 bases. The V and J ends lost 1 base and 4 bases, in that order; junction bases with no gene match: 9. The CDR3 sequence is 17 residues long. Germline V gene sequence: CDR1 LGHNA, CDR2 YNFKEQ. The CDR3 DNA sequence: TGTGCCAGCAGCCAAGTTGGAGGTAGCGGGGGGTCAGAGACCCAGTACTTC. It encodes CASSQVGGSGGSETQYF.

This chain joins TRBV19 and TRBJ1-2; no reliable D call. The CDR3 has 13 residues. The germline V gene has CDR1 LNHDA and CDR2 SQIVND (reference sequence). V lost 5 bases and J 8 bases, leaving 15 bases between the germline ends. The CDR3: CASSFRAREGYTF. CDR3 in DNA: TGTGCCAGTAGTTTCCGGGCCCGGGAAGGCTACACCTTC.

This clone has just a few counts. CDR3 protein: CASSSGTSVRNEQFF. CDR3 nucleotide sequence: TGTGCCAGCAGCTCCGGGACTAGCGTACGGAATGAGCAGTTCTTC. The genes are TRBV6-5 and TRBJ2-1; 10 bases line up with TRBD2. Germline V CDR1 and CDR2: MNHEY, SVGAGI. This CDR3 has 15 amino acids. The V and J ends lost 6 bases and 7 bases, in that order; junction bases with no gene match: 9.

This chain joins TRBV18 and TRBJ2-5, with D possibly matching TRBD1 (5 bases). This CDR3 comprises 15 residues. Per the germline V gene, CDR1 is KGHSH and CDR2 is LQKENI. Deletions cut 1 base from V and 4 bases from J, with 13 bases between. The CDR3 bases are TGTGCCAGCTCACCACGAATAGGGGTCGGAGAGACCCAGTACTTC. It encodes CASSPRIGVGETQYF.

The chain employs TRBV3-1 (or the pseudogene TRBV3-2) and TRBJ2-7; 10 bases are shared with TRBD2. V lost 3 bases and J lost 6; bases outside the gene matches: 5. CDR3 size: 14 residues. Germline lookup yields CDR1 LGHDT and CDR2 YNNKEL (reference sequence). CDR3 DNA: TGTGCCAGCAGCCACGGGACTAGCGAGTTCGAGCAGTACTTC. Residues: CASSHGTSEFEQYF.

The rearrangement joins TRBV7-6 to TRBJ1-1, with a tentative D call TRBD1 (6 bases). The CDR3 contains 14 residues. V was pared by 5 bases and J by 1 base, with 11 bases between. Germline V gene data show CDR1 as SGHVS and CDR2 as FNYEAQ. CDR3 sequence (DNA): TGTGCCAGCAGCCGAGGACAGACGAACACTGAAGCTTTCTTT. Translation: CASSRGQTNTEAFF.

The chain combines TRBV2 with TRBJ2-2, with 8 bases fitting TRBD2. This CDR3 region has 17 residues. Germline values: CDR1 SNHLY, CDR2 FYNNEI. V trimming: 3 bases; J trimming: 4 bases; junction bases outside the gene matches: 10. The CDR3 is CASSENSGTLGTGELFF. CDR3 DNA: TGTGCCAGCAGTGAGAATAGCGGGACCTTAGGCACCGGGGAGCTGTTTTTT.

The CDR3 nucleotides are TGTGCCAGCAGTTTGGTCGCGCGGGCGACCCATGAAAAACTGTTTTTT. Encoded protein: CASSLVARATHEKLFF. V usage is TRBV28 and J usage is TRBJ1-4; D not certain. V was shortened by 3 bases and J by 6 bases, with 17 bases between the two germline ends. The CDR3 extends over 16 amino acids. Looked up from germline, CDR1 is MDHEN and CDR2 is SYDVKM.

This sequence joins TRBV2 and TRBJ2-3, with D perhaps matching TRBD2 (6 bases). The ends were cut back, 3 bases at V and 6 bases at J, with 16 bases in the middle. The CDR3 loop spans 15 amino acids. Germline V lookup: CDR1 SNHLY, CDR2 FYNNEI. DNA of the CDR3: TGTGCCAGCAGTGAGAACGGGAGACGAATCGATACGCAGTATTTT. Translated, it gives CASSENGRRIDTQYF.

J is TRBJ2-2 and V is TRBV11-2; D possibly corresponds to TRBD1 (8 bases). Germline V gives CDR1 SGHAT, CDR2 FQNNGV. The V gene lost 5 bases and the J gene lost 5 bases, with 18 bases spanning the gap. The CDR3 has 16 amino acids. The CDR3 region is CASSPRTGRGTGELFF. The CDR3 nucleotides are TGTGCCAGCAGCCCCCGGACAGGGAGGGGGACCGGGGAGCTGTTTTTT.

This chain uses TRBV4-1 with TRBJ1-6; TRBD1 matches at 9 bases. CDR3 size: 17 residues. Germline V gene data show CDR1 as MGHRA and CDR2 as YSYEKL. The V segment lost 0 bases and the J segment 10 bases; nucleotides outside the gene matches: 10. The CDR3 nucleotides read TGCGCCAGCAGCCAAGAGAAGTCGGACAGGGGACGATCACCCCTCCACTTT. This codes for CASSQEKSDRGRSPLHF.

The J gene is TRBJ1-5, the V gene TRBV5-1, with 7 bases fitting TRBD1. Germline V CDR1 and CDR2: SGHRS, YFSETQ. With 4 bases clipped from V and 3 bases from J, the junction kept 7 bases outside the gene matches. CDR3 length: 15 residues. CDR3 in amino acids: CASSPGGQLNQPQHF. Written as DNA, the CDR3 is TGCGCCAGCAGCCCAGGGGGACAGCTCAATCAGCCCCAGCATTTT. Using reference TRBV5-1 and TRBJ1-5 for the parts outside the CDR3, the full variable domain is KAGVTQTPRYLIKTRGQQVTLSCSPISGHRSVSWYQQTPGQGLQFLFEYFSETQRNKGNFPGRFSGRQFSNSRSEMNVSTLELGDSALYLCASSPGGQLNQPQHFGDGTRLSIL.

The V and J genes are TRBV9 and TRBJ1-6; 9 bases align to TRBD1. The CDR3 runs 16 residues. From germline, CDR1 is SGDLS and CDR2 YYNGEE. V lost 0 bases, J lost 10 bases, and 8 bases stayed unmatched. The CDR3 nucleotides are TGTGCCAGCAGCGTAGCTGAGGGACAGGGACAGTCACCCCTCCACTTT. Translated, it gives CASSVAEGQGQSPLHF.

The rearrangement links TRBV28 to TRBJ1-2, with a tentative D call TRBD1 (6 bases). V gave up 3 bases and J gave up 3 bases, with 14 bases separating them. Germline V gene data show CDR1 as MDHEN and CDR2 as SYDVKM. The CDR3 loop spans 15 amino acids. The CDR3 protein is CASSFRGAPYYGYTF. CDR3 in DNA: TGTGCCAGCAGTTTTCGGGGGGCCCCCTACTATGGCTACACCTTC.

CDR3 residues: CASSSLYEQYF. The CDR3 nucleotides are TGTGCCAGTAGTTCTTTATACGAGCAGTACTTC. V and J are TRBV19 and TRBJ2-7; the D is unclear. V was trimmed by 5 bases and J by 4 bases, leaving 6 bases between them. The germline gives CDR1 LNHDA, CDR2 SQIVND (reference sequence). The CDR3 has 11 amino acids.

The CDR3 coding sequence is TGTGCCAGCAGCTTAAGCCTGGGGGCCTATGGCTACACCTTC. This translates into CASSLSLGAYGYTF. The V call is TRBV11-2, the J call TRBJ1-2; a weak D match, TRBD1 (6 bases). The CDR3 length is 14 residues. V dropped 2 bases and J dropped 4 bases, with 11 bases sitting between them. The germline gives CDR1 SGHAT, CDR2 FQNNGV. The variable domain in full, with the rest retrieved from reference TRBV11-2 and TRBJ1-2, is EAGVAQSPRYKIIEKRQSVAFWCNPISGHATLYWYQQILGQGPKLLIQFQNNGVVDDSQLPKDRFSAERLKGVDSTLKIQPAKLEDSAVYLCASSLSLGAYGYTFGSGTRLTVV.

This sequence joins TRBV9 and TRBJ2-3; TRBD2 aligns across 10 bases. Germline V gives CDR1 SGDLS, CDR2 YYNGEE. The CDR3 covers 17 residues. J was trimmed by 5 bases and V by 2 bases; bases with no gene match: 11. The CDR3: CASSVASGRWAGDTQYF. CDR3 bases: TGTGCCAGCAGCGTGGCTAGCGGGAGATGGGCCGGAGATACGCAGTATTTT.

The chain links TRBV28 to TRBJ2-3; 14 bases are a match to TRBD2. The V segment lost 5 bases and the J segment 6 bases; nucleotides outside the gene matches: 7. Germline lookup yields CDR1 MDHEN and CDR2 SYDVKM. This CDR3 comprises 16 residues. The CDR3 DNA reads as TGTGCCAGCAGTACTTTACGACTAGCGGGAGGGGATACGCAGTATTTT. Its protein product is CASSTLRLAGGDTQYF.

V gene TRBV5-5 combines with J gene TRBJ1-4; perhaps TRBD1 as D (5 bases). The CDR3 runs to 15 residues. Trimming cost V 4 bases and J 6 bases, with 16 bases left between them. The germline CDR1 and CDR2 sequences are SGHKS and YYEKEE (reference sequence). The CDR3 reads CASSPYFGRDEKLFF. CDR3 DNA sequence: TGTGCCAGCAGCCCCTACTTTGGCAGGGATGAAAAACTGTTTTTT.

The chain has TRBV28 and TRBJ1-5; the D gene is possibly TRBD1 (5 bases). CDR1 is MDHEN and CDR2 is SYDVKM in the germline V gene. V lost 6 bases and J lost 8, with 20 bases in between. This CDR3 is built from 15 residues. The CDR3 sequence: CASSWRGSEGEPQHF. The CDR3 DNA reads TGTGCCAGCAGCTGGCGGGGGTCCGAGGGTGAGCCCCAGCATTTT.

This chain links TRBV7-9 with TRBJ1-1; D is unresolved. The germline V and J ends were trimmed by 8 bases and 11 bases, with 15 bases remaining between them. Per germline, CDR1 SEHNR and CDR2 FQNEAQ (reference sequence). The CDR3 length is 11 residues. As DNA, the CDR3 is TGTGCCAGCGGCCCCGTGACTAGGGCTTTCTTT. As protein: CASGPVTRAFF. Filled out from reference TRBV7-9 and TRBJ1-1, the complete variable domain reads DTGVSQNPRHKITKRGQNVTFRCDPISEHNRLYWYRQTLGQGPEFLTYFQNEAQLEKSRLLSDRFSAERPKGSFSTLEIQRTEQGDSAMYLCASGPVTRAFFGQGTRLTVV.

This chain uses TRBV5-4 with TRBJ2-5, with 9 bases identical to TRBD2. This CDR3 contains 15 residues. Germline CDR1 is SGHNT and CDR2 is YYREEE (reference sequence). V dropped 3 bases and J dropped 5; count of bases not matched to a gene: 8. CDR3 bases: TGTGCCAGCAGCTCCGCCGCTAGCGGGATGGAGACCCAGTACTTC. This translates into CASSSAASGMETQYF.

The CDR3: CASSWGGIQETQYF. The DNA of the CDR3 is TGTGCCAGCAGCTGGGGGGGCATACAAGAGACCCAGTACTTC. The chain links TRBV5-4 to TRBJ2-5; the D gene is possibly TRBD2 (7 bases). CDR1 and CDR2 from the germline V gene are SGHNT and YYREEE (reference sequence). V shed 3 bases and J shed 2 bases, with 11 bases lying between them. This CDR3 is built from 14 residues.

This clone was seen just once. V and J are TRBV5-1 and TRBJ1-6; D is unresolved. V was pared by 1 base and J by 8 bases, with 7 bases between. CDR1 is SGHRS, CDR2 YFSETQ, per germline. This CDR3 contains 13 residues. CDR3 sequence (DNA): TGCGCCAGCAGCTTGCTCACAGATTCACCCCTCCACTTT. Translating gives CASSLLTDSPLHF. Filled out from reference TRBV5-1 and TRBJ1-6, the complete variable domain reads KAGVTQTPRYLIKTRGQQVTLSCSPISGHRSVSWYQQTPGQGLQFLFEYFSETQRNKGNFPGRFSGRQFSNSRSEMNVSTLELGDSALYLCASSLLTDSPLHFGNGTRLTVT.

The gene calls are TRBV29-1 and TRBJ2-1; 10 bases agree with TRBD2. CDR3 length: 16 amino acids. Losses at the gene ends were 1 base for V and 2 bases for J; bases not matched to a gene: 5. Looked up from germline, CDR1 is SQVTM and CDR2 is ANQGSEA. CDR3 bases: TGCAGCGTTGAAGGGAAAGCGGGAGGGACCTACAATGAGCAGTTCTTC. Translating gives CSVEGKAGGTYNEQFF.

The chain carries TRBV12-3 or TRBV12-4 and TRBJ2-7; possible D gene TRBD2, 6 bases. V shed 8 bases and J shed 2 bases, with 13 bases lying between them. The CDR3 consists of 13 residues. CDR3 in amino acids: CASSGGGPYEQYF. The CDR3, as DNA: TGTGCCAGCTCTGGGGGAGGACCCTACGAGCAGTACTTC.